The T cell receptor beta chain under discussion was sequenced for a study of cytotoxic CD8 clonotypes in ibrutinib-treated CLL. CDR1 and CDR2 from the germline V gene are LNHDA and SQIVND (reference sequence). The CDR3 has 8 amino acids. Clones were sequenced by immunoSEQ multiplex PCR, and TCRdb holds only the in-frame ones, with some missing. This sample has 250,000 to 350,000 clones, with approximately 79% found just once. Points on this clone: Its target is not known. The junction departs from the called germline gene at one end, perhaps through a read error.

Findings of the study overall: Clonality increased at ibrutinib response and stayed stable in sustained remission. At progression, however, it fell back toward baseline.

The clonotype was recovered from a human donor with chronic lymphocytic leukemia. The chain is built from TRBV19 and TRBJ1-2; D remains unclear. The specimen was PBMCs, collected at disease progression, from a patient treated with ibrutinib. The CDR3 here is CASSNVGF. CDR3 bases: TGTGCCAGTAGTAATGTCGGCTTC. Filled out from reference TRBV19 and TRBJ1-2, the complete variable domain reads DGGITQSPKYLFRKEGQNVTLSCEQNLNHDAMYWYRQDPGQGLRLIYYSQIVNDFQKGDIAEGYSVSREKKESFPLTVTSAQKNPTAFYLCASSNVGFGSGTRLTVV.